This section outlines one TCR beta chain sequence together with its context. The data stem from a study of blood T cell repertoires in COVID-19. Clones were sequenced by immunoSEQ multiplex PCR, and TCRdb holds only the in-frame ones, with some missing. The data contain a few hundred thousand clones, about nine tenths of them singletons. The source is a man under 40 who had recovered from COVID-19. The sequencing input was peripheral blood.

The CDR3, as DNA: TGTGCCAGCAGTTACTCGGCAGGGGGGCCCTATGGCTACACCTTC. Protein sequence: CASSYSAGGPYGYTF. The gene calls are TRBV6-6 and TRBJ1-2; 7 positions agree with TRBD1. This CDR3 contains 15 residues. Unmatched junction bases numbered 5, after V lost 0 bases and J lost 4 bases. CDR1 and CDR2 from the germline V gene are MNHNY and SVGAGI (reference sequence).